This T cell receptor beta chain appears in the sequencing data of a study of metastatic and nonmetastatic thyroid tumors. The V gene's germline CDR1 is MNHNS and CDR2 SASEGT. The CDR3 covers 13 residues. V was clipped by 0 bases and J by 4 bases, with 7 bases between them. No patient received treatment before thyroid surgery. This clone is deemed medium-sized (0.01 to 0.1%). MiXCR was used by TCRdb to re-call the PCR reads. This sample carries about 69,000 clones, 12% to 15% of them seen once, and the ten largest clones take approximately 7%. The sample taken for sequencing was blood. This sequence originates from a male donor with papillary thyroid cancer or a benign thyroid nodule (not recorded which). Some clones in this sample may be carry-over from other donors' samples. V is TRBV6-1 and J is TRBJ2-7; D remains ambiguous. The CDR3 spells CASSEATKYEQYV. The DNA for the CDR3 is TGTGCCAGCAGTGAAGCAACTAAGTACGAGCAGTACGTC.